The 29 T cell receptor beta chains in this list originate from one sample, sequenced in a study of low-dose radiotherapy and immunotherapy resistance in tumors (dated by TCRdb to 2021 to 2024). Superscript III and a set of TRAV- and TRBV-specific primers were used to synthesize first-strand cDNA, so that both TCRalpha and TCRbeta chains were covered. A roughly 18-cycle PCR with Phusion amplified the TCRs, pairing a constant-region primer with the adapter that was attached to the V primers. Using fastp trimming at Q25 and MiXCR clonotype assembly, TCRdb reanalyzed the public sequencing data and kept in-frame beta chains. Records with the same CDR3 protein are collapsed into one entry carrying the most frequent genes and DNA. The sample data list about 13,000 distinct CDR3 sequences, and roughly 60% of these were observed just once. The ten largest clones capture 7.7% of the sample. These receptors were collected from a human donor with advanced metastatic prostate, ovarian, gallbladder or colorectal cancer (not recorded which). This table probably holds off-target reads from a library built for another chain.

CDR3 protein: CASSSGLAGVEQYF. CDR3 nucleotides: TGTGCCAGCAGCTCAGGACTAGCGGGAGTCGAGCAGTACTTC. The chain recombines TRBV5-4 with TRBJ2-7; 13 nucleotides match TRBD2. This CDR3 spans 14 amino acids. Looked up from germline, CDR1 is SGHNT and CDR2 is YYREEE (reference sequence). V lost 3 bases to trimming and J lost 6 bases; unmatched junction nucleotides: 3.

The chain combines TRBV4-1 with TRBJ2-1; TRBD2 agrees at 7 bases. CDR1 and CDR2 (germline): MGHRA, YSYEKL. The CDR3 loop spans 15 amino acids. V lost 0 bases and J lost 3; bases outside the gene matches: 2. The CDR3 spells CASSQDWGGYNEQFF. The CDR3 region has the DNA TGCGCCAGCAGCCAAGATTGGGGGGGCTACAATGAGCAGTTCTTC.

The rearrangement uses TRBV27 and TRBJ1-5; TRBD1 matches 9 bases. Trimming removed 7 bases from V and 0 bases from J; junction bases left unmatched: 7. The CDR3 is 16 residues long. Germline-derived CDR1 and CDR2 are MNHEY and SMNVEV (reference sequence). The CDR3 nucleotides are TGTGCCAGCATAAGTGGGGGACAGGGTAGCAATCAGCCCCAGCATTTT. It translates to CASISGGQGSNQPQHF.

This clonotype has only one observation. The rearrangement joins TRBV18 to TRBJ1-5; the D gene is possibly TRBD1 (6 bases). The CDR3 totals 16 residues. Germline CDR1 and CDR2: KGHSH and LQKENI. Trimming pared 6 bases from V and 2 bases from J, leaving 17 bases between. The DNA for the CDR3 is TGTGCCAGCTCTGCGGGGGCCGGGGTGGGCAATCAGCCCCAGCATTTT. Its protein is CASSAGAGVGNQPQHF.

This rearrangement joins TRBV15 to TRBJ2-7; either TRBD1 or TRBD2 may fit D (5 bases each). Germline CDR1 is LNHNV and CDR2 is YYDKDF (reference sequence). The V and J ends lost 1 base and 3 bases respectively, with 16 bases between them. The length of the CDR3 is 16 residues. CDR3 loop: CATSRARDQSNYEQYF. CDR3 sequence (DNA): TGTGCCACCAGCAGAGCCAGGGACCAGTCAAACTACGAGCAGTACTTC.

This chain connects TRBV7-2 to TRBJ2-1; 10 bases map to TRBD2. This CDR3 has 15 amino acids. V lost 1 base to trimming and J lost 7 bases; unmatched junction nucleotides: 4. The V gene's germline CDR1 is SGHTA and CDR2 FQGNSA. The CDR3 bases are TGTGCCAGCAGCTTAGGTAGCGGGGGGAAAAATGAGCAGTTCTTC. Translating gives CASSLGSGGKNEQFF.

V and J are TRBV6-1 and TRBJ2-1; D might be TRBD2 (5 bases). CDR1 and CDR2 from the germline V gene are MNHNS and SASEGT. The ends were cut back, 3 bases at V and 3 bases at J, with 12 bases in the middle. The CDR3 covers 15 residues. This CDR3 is CASSDTSELYNEQFF. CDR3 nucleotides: TGTGCCAGCAGTGATACTAGTGAGCTCTACAATGAGCAGTTCTTC.

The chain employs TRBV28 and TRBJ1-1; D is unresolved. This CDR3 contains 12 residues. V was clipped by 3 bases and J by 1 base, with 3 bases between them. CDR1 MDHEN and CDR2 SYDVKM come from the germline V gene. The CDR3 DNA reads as TGTGCCAGCAGTTTTCGGAACACTGAAGCTTTCTTT. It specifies CASSFRNTEAFF.

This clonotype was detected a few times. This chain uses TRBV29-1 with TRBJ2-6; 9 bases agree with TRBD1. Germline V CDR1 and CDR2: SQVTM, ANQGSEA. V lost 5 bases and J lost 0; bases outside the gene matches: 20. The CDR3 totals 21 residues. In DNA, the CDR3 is TGCAGCGTTAAAACCGGTAACAGCAAACAGGGGGCAGACTCTGGGGCCAACGTCCTGACTTTC. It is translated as CSVKTGNSKQGADSGANVLTF.

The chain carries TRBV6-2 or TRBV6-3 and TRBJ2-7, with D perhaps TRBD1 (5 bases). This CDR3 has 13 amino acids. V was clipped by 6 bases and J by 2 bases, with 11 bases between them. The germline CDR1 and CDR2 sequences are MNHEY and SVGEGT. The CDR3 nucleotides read TGTGCCAGCAGAAAAACAGGCGCCTACGAGCAGTACTTC. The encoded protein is CASRKTGAYEQYF.

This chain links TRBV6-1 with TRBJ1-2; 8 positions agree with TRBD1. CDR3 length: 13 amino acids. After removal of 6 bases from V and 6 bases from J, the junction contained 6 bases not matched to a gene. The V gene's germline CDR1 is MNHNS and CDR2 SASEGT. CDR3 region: CASRLQGENGYTF. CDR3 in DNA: TGTGCCAGCAGACTACAGGGGGAGAATGGCTACACCTTC.

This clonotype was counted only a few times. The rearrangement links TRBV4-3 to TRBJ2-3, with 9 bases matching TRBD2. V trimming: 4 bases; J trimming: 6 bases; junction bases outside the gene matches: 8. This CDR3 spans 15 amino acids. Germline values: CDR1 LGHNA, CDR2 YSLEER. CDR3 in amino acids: CASSPFSTSGDTQYF. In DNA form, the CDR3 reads TGCGCCAGCAGCCCTTTTTCGACTAGCGGTGATACGCAGTATTTT.

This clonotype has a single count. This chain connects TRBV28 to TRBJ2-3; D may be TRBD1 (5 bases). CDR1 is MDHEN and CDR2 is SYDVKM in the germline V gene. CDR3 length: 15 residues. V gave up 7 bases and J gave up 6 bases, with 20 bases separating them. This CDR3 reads CASISIGHSFDTQYF. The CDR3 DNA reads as TGTGCCAGCATCAGTATCGGACATTCTTTCGATACGCAGTATTTT.

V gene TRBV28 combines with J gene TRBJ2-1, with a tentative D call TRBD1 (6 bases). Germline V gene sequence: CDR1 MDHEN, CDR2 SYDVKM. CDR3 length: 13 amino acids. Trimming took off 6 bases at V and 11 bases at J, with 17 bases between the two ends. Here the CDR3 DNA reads TGTGCCAGCAGCCTAAACAGGGTGTCCCAGCAGTTCTTC. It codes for CASSLNRVSQQFF.

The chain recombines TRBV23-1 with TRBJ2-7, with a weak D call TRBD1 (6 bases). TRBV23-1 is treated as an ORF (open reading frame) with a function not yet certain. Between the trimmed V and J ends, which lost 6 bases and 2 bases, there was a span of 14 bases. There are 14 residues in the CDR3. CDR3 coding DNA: TGCGCCAGCAGGCGTGACAGGCTCACCTACGAGCAGTACTTC. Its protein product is CASRRDRLTYEQYF.

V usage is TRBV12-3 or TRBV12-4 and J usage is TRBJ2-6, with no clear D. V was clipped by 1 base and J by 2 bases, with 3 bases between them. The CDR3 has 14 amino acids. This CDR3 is CASSLGAGANVLTF. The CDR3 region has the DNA TGTGCCAGCAGTTTAGGGGCTGGGGCCAACGTCCTGACTTTC.

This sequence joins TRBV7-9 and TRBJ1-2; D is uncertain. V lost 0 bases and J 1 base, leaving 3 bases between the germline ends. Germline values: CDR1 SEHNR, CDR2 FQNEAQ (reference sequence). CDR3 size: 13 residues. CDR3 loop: CASSLADNYGYTF. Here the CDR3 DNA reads TGTGCCAGCAGCTTAGCAGATAACTATGGCTACACCTTC.

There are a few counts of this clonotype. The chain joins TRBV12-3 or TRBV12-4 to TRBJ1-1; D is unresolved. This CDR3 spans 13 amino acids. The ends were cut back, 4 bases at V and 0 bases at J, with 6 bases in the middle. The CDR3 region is CASSYRLNTEAFF. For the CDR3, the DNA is TGTGCCAGCAGTTATCGCTTGAACACTGAAGCTTTCTTT.

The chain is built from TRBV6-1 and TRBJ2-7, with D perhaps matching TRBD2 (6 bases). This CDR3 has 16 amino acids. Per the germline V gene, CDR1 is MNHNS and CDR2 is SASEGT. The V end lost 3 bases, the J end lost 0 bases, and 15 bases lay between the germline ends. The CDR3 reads CASSEQSGHYSYEQYF. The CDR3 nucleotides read TGTGCCAGCAGTGAGCAGAGCGGGCACTACTCCTACGAGCAGTACTTC.

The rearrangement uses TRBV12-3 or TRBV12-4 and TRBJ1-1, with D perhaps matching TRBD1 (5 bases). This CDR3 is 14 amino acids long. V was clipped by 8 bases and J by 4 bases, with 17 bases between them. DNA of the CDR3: TGTGCCAGCGTTGGGGGAGGGGCGCGCACTGAAGCTTTCTTT. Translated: CASVGGGARTEAFF.

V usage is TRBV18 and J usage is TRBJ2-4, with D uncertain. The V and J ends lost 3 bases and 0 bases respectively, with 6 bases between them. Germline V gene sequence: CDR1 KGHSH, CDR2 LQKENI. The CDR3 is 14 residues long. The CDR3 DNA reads TGTGCCAGCTCACCGGCCATAGCCAAAAACATTCAGTACTTC. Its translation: CASSPAIAKNIQYF.

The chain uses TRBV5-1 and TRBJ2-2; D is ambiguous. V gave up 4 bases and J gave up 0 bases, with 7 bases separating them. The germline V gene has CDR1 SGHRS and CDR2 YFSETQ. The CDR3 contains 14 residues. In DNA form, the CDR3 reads TGCGCCAGCAGCCTCACGGCGAACACCGGGGAGCTGTTTTTT. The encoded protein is CASSLTANTGELFF.

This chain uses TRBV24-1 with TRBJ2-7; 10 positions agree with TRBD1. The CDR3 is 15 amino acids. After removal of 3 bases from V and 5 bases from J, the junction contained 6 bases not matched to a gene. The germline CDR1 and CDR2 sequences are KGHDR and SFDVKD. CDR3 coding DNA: TGTGCCACCAGTGATCCCGGGACAGGGGTACACGAGCAGTACTTC. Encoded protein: CATSDPGTGVHEQYF.

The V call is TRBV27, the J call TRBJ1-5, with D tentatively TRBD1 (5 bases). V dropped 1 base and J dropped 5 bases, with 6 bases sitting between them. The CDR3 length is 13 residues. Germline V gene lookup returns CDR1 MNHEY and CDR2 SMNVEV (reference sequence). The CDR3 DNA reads TGTGCCAGCAGTTTATGGGGGGATCAGCCCCAGCATTTT. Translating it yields CASSLWGDQPQHF.

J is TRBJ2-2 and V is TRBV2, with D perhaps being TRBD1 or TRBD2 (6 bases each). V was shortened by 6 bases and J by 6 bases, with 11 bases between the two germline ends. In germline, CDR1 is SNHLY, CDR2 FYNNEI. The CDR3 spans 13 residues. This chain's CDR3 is CASRGGWAGELFF. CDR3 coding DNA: TGTGCCAGCAGGGGGGGCTGGGCCGGGGAGCTGTTTTTT.

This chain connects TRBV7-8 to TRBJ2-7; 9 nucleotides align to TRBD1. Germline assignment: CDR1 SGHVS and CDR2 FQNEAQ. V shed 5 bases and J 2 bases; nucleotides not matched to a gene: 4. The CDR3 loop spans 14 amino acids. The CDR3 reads CASSVRQGAYEQYF. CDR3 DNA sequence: TGTGCCAGCAGCGTAAGACAGGGGGCCTACGAGCAGTACTTC.

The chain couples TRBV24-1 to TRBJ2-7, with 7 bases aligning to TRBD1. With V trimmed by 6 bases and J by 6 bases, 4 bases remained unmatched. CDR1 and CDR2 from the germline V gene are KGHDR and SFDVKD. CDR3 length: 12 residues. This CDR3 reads CATSLTGVEQYF. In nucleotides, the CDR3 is TGTGCCACCAGTCTAACAGGGGTCGAGCAGTACTTC.

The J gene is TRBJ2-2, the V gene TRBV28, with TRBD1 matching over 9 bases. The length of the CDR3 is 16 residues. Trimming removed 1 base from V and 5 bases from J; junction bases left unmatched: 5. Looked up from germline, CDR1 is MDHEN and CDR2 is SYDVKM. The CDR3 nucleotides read TGTGCCAGCAGTTTATTGGGACAGGGATATACCGGGGAGCTGTTTTTT. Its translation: CASSLLGQGYTGELFF.

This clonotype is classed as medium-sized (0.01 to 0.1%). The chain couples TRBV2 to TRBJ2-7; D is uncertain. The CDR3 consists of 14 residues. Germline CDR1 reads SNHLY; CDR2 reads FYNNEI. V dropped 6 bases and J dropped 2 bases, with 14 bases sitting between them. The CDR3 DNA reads TGTGCCAGCAGCCGTCCCGAAGCCCCCTACGAGCAGTACTTC. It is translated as CASSRPEAPYEQYF.